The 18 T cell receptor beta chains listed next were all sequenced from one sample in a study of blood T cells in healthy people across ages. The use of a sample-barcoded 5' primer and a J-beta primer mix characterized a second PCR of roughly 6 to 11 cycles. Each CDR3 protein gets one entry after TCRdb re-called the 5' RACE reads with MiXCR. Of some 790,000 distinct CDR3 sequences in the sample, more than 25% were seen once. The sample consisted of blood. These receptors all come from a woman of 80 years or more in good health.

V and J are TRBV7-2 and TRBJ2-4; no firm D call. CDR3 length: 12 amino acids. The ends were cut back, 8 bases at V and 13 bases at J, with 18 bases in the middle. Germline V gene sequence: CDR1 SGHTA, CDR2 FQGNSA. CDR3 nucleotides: TGTGCCAGCGGCCGGGTGCAGACGACACAGTACTTC. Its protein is CASGRVQTTQYF. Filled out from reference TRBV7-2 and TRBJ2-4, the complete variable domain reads GAGVSQSPSNKVTEKGKDVELRCDPISGHTALYWYRQSLGQGLEFLIYFQGNSAPDKSGLPSDRFSAERTGGSVSTLTIQRTQQEDSAVYLCASGRVQTTQYFGAGTRLSVL.

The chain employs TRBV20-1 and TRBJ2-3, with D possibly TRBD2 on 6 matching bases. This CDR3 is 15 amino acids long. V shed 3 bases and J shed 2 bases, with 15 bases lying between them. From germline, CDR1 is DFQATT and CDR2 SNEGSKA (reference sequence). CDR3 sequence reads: CSASDPSVFTDTQYF. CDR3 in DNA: TGCAGTGCTAGTGACCCTAGCGTGTTCACAGATACGCAGTATTTT.

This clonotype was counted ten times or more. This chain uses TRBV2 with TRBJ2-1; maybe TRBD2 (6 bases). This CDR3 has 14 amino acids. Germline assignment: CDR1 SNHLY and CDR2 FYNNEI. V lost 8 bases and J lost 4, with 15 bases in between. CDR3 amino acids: CASERDSSYNEQFF. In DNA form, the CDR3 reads TGTGCCAGCGAACGGGACTCGTCATACAATGAGCAGTTCTTC.

CDR3 protein: CASSPPSETQFF. In nucleotides, the CDR3 is TGTGCCAGCTCACCCCCTTCCGAGACCCAGTTCTTC. The chain combines TRBV18 with TRBJ2-1; D remains unclear. The CDR3 loop spans 12 amino acids. Trimming took off 3 bases at V and 13 bases at J, with 13 bases between the two ends. Germline V gene sequence: CDR1 KGHSH, CDR2 LQKENI. Full variable domain (outside the CDR3, taken from reference TRBV18 and TRBJ2-1): NAGVMQNPRHLVRRRGQEARLRCSPMKGHSHVYWYRQLPEEGLKFMVYLQKENIIDESGMPKERFSAEFPKEGPSILRIQQVVRGDSAAYFCASSPPSETQFFGPGTRLTVL.

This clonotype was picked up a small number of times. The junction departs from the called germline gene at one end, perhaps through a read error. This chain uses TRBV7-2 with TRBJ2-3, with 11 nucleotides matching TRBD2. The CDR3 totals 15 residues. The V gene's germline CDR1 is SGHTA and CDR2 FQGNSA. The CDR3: CAGSFSGGARDTQYF. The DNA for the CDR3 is TGTGCCGGCAGCTTTAGCGGGGGGGCGAGGGATACGCAGTATTTT.

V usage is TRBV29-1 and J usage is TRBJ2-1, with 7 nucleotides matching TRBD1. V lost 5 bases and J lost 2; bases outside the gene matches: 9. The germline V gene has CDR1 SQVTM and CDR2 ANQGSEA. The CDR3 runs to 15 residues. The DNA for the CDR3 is TGCAGCGTTAGTTCTCGCAGGGGGACCTACAATGAGCAGTTCTTC. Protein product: CSVSSRRGTYNEQFF.

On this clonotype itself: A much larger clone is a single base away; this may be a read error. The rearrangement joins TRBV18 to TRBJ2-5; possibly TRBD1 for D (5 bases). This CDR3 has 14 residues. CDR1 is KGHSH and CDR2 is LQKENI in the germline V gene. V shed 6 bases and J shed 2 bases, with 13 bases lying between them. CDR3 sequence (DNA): TGTGCCAGCTCCCGAACGACAGCGCAAGAGACCCAGTACTTC. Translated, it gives CASSRTTAQETQYF.

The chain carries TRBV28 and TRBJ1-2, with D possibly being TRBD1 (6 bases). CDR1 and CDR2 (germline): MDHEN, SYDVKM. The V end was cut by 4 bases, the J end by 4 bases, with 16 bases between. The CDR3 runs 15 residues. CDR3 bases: TGTGCCAGCAGTTCTCCGACAGGAAGTCCCTATGGCTACACCTTC. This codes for CASSSPTGSPYGYTF.

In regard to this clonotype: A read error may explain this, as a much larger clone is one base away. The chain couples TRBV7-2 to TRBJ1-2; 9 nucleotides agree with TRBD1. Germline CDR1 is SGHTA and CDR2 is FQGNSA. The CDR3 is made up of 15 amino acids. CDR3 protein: CASSFSPGQGIGHTF. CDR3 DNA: TGTGCCAGCAGCTTCTCCCCTGGACAGGGGATTGGCCACACCTTC.

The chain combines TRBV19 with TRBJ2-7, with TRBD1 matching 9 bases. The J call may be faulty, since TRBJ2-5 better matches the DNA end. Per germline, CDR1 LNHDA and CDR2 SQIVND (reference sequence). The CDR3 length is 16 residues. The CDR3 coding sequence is TGTGCCAGTAGTATAGATGGAACAGGGGGCGCTGGGACCCAGTACTTC. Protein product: CASSIDGTGGAGTQYF.

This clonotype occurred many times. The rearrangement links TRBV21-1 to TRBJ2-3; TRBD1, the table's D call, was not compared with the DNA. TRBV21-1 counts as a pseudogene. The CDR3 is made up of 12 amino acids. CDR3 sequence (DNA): TGTGCCAGCATTCCCACGGGGACAGAAGAGTATTTT. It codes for CASIPTGTEEYF.

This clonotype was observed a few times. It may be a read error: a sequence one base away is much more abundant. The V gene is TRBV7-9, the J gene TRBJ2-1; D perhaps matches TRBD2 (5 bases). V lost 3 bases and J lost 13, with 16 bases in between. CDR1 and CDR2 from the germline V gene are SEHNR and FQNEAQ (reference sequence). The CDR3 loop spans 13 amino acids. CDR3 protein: CASSFEGAETQFF. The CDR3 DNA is TGTGCCAGCAGCTTTGAGGGCGCGGAGACCCAGTTCTTC.

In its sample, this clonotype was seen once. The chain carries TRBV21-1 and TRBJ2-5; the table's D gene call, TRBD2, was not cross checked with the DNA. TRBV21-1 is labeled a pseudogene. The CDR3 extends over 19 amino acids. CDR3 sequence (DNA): TGTGCCAGCAGCAACCTTCCGGGACTAGCGGGAACAAACAAAGAGACCCAGTACTTC. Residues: CASSNLPGLAGTNKETQYF.

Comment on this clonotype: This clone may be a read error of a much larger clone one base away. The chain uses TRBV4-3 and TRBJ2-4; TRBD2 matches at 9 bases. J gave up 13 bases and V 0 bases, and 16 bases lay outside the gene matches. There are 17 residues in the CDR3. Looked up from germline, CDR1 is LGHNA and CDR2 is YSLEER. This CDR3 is CASSQDYGAGGYNEQYF. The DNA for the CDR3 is TGCGCCAGCAGCCAAGATTACGGAGCGGGGGGATACAATGAGCAGTACTTC.

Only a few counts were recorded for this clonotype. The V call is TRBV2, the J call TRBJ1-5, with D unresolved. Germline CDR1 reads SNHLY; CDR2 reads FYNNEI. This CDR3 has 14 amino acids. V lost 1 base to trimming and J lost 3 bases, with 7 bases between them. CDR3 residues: CASSEGRTNQPQHF. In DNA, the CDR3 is TGTGCCAGCAGTGAAGGGCGGACCAATCAGCCCCAGCATTTT.

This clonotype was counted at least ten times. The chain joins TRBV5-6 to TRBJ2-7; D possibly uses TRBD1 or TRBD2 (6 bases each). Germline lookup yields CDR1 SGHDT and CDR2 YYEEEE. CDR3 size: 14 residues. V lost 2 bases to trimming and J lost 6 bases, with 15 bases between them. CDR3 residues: CASSLRGATREQYF. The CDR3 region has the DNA TGTGCCAGCAGCTTAAGGGGGGCGACGCGCGAGCAGTACTTC.

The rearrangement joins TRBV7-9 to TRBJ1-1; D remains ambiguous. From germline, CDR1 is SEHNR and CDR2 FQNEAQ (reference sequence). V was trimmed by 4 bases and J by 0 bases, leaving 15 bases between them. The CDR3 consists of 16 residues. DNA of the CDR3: TGTGCCAGCAGCTCAAGATGGGATAGTATGAACACTGAAGCTTTCTTT. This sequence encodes CASSSRWDSMNTEAFF. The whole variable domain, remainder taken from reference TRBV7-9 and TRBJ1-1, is DTGVSQNPRHKITKRGQNVTFRCDPISEHNRLYWYRQTLGQGPEFLTYFQNEAQLEKSRLLSDRFSAERPKGSFSTLEIQRTEQGDSAMYLCASSSRWDSMNTEAFFGQGTRLTVV.

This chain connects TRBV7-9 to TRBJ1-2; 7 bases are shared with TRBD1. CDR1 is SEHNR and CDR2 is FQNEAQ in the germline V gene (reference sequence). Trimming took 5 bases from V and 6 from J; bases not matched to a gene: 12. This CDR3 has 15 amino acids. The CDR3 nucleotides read TGTGCCAGCAGCGCATTGACAGGGCCAAAAGATGGCTACACCTTC. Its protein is CASSALTGPKDGYTF.